The present T cell receptor (beta chain) was sequenced within a study of shared clonotypes between healthy human individuals. Study results and limitations: Researchers sampled blood only, noting tissue repertoires likely differ.

Germline-derived CDR1 and CDR2 are MNHNY and SVGAGI (reference sequence). The CDR3 is made up of 14 amino acids. The trim removed 6 bases at V and 8 bases at J, leaving 8 bases unmatched. The data were produced by immunoSEQ multiplex PCR, yet TCRdb's version contains in-frame clones alone and is incomplete. The data show about 710,000 clones, 55% to 75% seen once. On this clone: Its target is not known.

Sequenced sample: memory CD4+ T cells sorted from blood. Subset here: CD45RA-negative fraction. The gene calls are TRBV6-6 and TRBJ2-1; 9 bases agree with TRBD1. The receptor was derived from a woman between 25 and 40 years old in good health. CDR3 in amino acids: CASRRGQGRDEQFF. The CDR3 DNA is TGTGCCAGCAGGCGCGGACAGGGGAGGGATGAGCAGTTCTTC.